What follows are 10 T cell receptor beta chains derived from one specimen sequenced in a study of response to subunit inactivated influenza vaccine. TCRdb fed the RT-PCR reads into MiXCR, producing one record per CDR3 protein. The table records about 800,000 distinct CDR3 sequences, approximately 21% of them present only once. The sample consisted of PBMCs from blood, taken more than 4 days after vaccination. All receptors derive from a man aged 50 to 60 who received an inactivated influenza vaccine.

In this sample, this clonotype turned up many times. The rearrangement joins TRBV5-1 to TRBJ2-2; no definite D call. Germline V lookup: CDR1 SGHRS, CDR2 YFSETQ. Trimming took 4 bases from V and 4 from J, leaving 11 bases between them. The CDR3 loop spans 14 amino acids. This CDR3 reads CASSAAQLTGELFF. In nucleotides, the CDR3 is TGCGCCAGCAGCGCCGCCCAGCTCACCGGGGAGCTGTTTTTT. The whole variable domain, remainder taken from reference TRBV5-1 and TRBJ2-2, is KAGVTQTPRYLIKTRGQQVTLSCSPISGHRSVSWYQQTPGQGLQFLFEYFSETQRNKGNFPGRFSGRQFSNSRSEMNVSTLELGDSALYLCASSAAQLTGELFFGEGSRLTVL.

This clonotype was counted only a few times. The chain carries TRBV7-9 and TRBJ2-7, with D tentatively TRBD2 (6 bases). V gave up 5 bases and J gave up 3 bases, with 14 bases separating them. Germline V CDR1 and CDR2: SEHNR, FQNEAQ (reference sequence). This CDR3 has 14 residues. The CDR3 sequence is CASSPIDSGYEQYF. CDR3 in DNA: TGTGCCAGCAGCCCAATCGATAGCGGCTACGAGCAGTACTTC.

CDR3 coding DNA: TGTGCCAGCAGTTACGGGGACAGGGAGTTCAATGAGCAGTTCTTC. It yields the protein CASSYGDREFNEQFF. The chain couples TRBV6-2 or TRBV6-3 to TRBJ2-1, with 9 bases aligning to TRBD1. The junction had 5 bases not matched to a gene; V was cut back by 2 bases and J by 6 bases. This CDR3 is built from 15 residues. Per germline, CDR1 MNHEY and CDR2 SVGEGT.

The chain recombines TRBV25-1 with TRBJ1-5; tentatively, D is TRBD1 (5 bases). Germline lookup yields CDR1 MGHDK and CDR2 SYGVNS. The CDR3 contains 14 residues. V was trimmed by 6 bases and J by 3 bases, leaving 12 bases between them. The DNA for the CDR3 is TGTGCCAGCAGGATGGCAGGGTACAATCAGCCCCAGCATTTT. Protein: CASRMAGYNQPQHF.

This clonotype was detected many times. The chain combines TRBV29-1 with TRBJ2-1; 9 bases agree with TRBD2. This CDR3 is 14 amino acids long. The germline gives CDR1 SQVTM, CDR2 ANQGSEA. V was clipped by 5 bases and J by 4 bases; unmatched bases: 6. As DNA, the CDR3 is TGCAGCGTTATCGGCGGGGGGGTTTACAATGAGCAGTTCTTC. This gives the protein CSVIGGGVYNEQFF.

This clonotype was counted between two and nine times. The chain carries TRBV5-1 and TRBJ2-3; 8 bases are a match to TRBD2. The CDR3 is 15 residues long. The germline gives CDR1 SGHRS, CDR2 YFSETQ. The trim removed 5 bases at V and 3 bases at J, leaving 8 bases unmatched. The CDR3 DNA is TGCGCCAGCAGTCGGGGGGGCCTGGGTACAGATACGCAGTATTTT. Amino acids: CASSRGGLGTDTQYF. Full variable domain (missing parts from reference TRBV5-1 and TRBJ2-3): KAGVTQTPRYLIKTRGQQVTLSCSPISGHRSVSWYQQTPGQGLQFLFEYFSETQRNKGNFPGRFSGRQFSNSRSEMNVSTLELGDSALYLCASSRGGLGTDTQYFGPGTRLTVL.

In this sample, this clonotype turned up many times. This rearrangement joins TRBV4-2 to TRBJ1-4; no reliable D call. This CDR3 has 12 amino acids. V dropped 4 bases and J dropped 5 bases, with 5 bases sitting between them. Germline CDR1 reads LGHNA; CDR2 reads YNFKEQ. Here the CDR3 reads CASSPQNEKLFF. The CDR3 DNA reads as TGTGCCAGCAGCCCCCAGAATGAAAAACTGTTTTTT.

The chain links TRBV28 to TRBJ1-6, with D possibly being TRBD1 (5 bases). The CDR3 totals 15 residues. V was trimmed by 6 bases and J by 9 bases, leaving 18 bases between them. Looked up from germline, CDR1 is MDHEN and CDR2 is SYDVKM. Here the CDR3 DNA reads TGTGCCAGCAGCCTCGGGGGGGTAGGTAGTTCACCCCTCCACTTT. This sequence encodes CASSLGGVGSSPLHF. Full variable domain (remainder filled in from reference TRBV28 and TRBJ1-6): DVKVTQSSRYLVKRTGEKVFLECVQDMDHENMFWYRQDPGLGLRLIYFSYDVKMKEKGDIPEGYSVSREKKERFSLILESASTNQTSMYLCASSLGGVGSSPLHFGNGTRLTVT.

CDR3 in amino acids: CSVAVQRQETQYF. For the CDR3, the DNA is TGCAGCGTTGCTGTGCAGCGCCAAGAGACCCAGTACTTC. V and J are TRBV29-1 and TRBJ2-5; D remains unclear. Germline lookup yields CDR1 SQVTM and CDR2 ANQGSEA. V lost 4 bases and J 1 base, leaving 10 bases between the germline ends. The CDR3 runs 13 residues.

This clonotype was seen a few times. The chain joins TRBV18 to TRBJ1-2; D remains unclear. The CDR3 runs 15 residues. V lost 2 bases to trimming and J lost 0 bases, with 10 bases between them. Germline lookup yields CDR1 KGHSH and CDR2 LQKENI. For the CDR3, the DNA is TGTGCCAGCTCACCAAAGGCCAGCCCTAACTATGGCTACACCTTC. It encodes CASSPKASPNYGYTF.